The 28 T cell receptor beta chains in this list originate from one sample, sequenced in a study of T cells after yellow fever vaccination. TCRdb analysed the 5' RACE reads with MiXCR anew, one entry per CDR3 protein. The sample yields about 580,000 distinct CDR3 sequences, less than 20% seen once. The source material was PBMCs, sampled around 5 days after the first yellow fever vaccination. All receptors come from a man between 18 and 35 years old who received the YFV17D yellow fever vaccine.

This clonotype was detected a few times. This rearrangement joins TRBV6-1 to TRBJ2-7; D perhaps matches TRBD1 (7 bases). Trimming left V 6 bases short and J 3 bases short, with 12 bases between. CDR1 is MNHNS, CDR2 SASEGT, per germline. The CDR3 covers 13 residues. The DNA of the CDR3 is TGTGCCAGCAGCACCCAGGGGGGCTACGAGCAGTACTTC. Its translation is CASSTQGGYEQYF.

The chain has TRBV19 and TRBJ1-2; D may be TRBD1 (5 bases). Germline V gene sequence: CDR1 LNHDA, CDR2 SQIVND (reference sequence). The CDR3 has 14 residues. V lost 5 bases and J 3 bases, leaving 13 bases between the germline ends. This chain's CDR3 is CASSFRQTDYGYTF. The DNA of the CDR3 is TGTGCCAGTAGTTTCCGACAGACGGACTATGGCTACACCTTC.

This clonotype was seen only a few times. The rearrangement uses TRBV9 and TRBJ2-1; no clear D. The V gene lost 0 bases and the J gene lost 2 bases, with 9 bases spanning the gap. This CDR3 has 15 amino acids. CDR1 and CDR2 from the germline V gene are SGDLS and YYNGEE. CDR3 sequence: CASSVDITPYNEQFF. DNA of the CDR3: TGTGCCAGCAGCGTAGATATAACCCCCTACAATGAGCAGTTCTTC.

The V call is TRBV7-9, the J call TRBJ2-4; no reliable D call. Germline loops: CDR1 SEHNR, CDR2 FQNEAQ (reference sequence). V dropped 1 base and J dropped 10 bases, with 11 bases sitting between them. The CDR3 is made up of 13 amino acids. CDR3 residues: CASSLVPSPIQYF. CDR3 DNA sequence: TGTGCCAGCAGCTTAGTCCCCTCCCCTATTCAGTACTTC.

The rearrangement links TRBV12-5 to TRBJ2-3; perhaps D is TRBD1 or TRBD2 (5 bases each). With 3 bases removed from V and 4 bases from J, the gap between germline ends came to 23 bases. Per germline, CDR1 LGHNT and CDR2 FRNRAP. This CDR3 is built from 18 residues. CDR3: CASGFAPRDRSLSDTQYF. CDR3 bases: TGTGCTAGTGGTTTCGCCCCCCGGGACCGGAGTTTATCAGATACGCAGTATTTT.

The sample holds a few counts of this clonotype. The V and J genes are TRBV27 and TRBJ2-7; TRBD2 is a possible D gene (5 bases). Germline assignment: CDR1 MNHEY and CDR2 SMNVEV (reference sequence). The CDR3 consists of 13 residues. Trimming stripped 8 bases from V and 2 bases from J, with 13 bases between. This CDR3 is CASSHSGTYEQYV. The CDR3 bases are TGTGCCAGCTCTCACTCCGGGACCTACGAGCAGTACGTC.

This chain joins TRBV5-1 and TRBJ1-2; D may be TRBD1 (6 bases). V lost 0 bases to trimming and J lost 6 bases, with 12 bases between them. The germline V gene encodes CDR1 SGHRS and CDR2 YFSETQ. The CDR3 covers 14 residues. CDR3 coding DNA: TGCGCCAGCAGCTTGGCCCCCGGGGGCGATGGCTACACCTTC. This encodes CASSLAPGGDGYTF.

This clonotype was counted only a few times. V usage is TRBV5-1 and J usage is TRBJ2-6; D uncertain. V lost 4 bases, J lost 0 bases, and 8 bases lay in between. The CDR3 is made up of 15 amino acids. From germline, CDR1 is SGHRS and CDR2 YFSETQ. The CDR3 here is CASSPTLSGANVLTF. The CDR3 bases are TGCGCCAGCAGCCCCACCCTCTCTGGGGCCAACGTCCTGACTTTC.

The genes are TRBV29-1 and TRBJ1-5; a possible D gene is TRBD1 (5 bases). The germline V gene has CDR1 SQVTM and CDR2 ANQGSEA. V lost 4 bases and J lost 3, with 13 bases in between. The length of the CDR3 is 14 residues. CDR3 protein: CSVGPGGTNQPQHF. The CDR3, as DNA: TGCAGCGTTGGTCCTGGAGGGACCAATCAGCCCCAGCATTTT.

This clonotype appeared many times. This chain links TRBV5-1 with TRBJ2-6; D is unresolved. Trimming removed 3 bases at V and 2 bases at J, with 18 bases between. CDR1 SGHRS and CDR2 YFSETQ come from the germline V gene. This CDR3 contains 18 residues. The CDR3 here is CASSWMNSMGPGANVLTF. CDR3 coding DNA: TGCGCCAGCAGCTGGATGAATAGTATGGGCCCTGGGGCCAACGTCCTGACTTTC.

Only a few counts were recorded for this clonotype. At one of its ends the junction is not consistent with the germline gene, which may arise from a read error. The CDR3: CASSHDTTDTQYF. Here the CDR3 DNA reads TGTGCTAGCAGCCATGACACGACAGATACGCAGTATTTT. The chain employs TRBV7-7 and TRBJ2-3; D remains unclear. The length of the CDR3 is 13 residues. From germline, CDR1 is SSHAT and CDR2 FNYEAQ (reference sequence).

The rearrangement uses TRBV19 and TRBJ2-5, with D possibly being TRBD1 or TRBD2 (5 bases each). The V gene lost 4 bases and the J gene lost 9 bases, with 15 bases spanning the gap. The germline gives CDR1 LNHDA, CDR2 SQIVND (reference sequence). The CDR3 is 13 residues long. CDR3 amino acids: CASSTDILEAQYF. CDR3 bases: TGTGCCAGTAGTACGGACATCCTGGAGGCCCAGTACTTC.

The chain has TRBV9 and TRBJ2-7, with D perhaps matching TRBD1 (5 bases). V lost 3 bases, J lost 1 base, and 14 bases lay in between. The germline V gene encodes CDR1 SGDLS and CDR2 YYNGEE. CDR3 length: 15 residues. The CDR3 loop reads CASSAGHSASYEQYF. The CDR3 bases are TGTGCCAGCAGCGCAGGACACTCCGCGTCCTACGAGCAGTACTTC.

This clonotype was seen more than once but under ten times. The V gene is TRBV7-8, the J gene TRBJ1-5; 9 bases line up with TRBD1. The CDR3 is 16 amino acids. CDR1 and CDR2 from the germline V gene are SGHVS and FQNEAQ. The V gene end was trimmed by 5 bases and the J gene end by 7 bases; junction bases not matched to a gene: 12. CDR3 bases: TGTGCCAGCAGCCCTTTGGGACAGGGAGTAAGCCAGCCCCAGCATTTT. Its translation is CASSPLGQGVSQPQHF. The full variable domain, completed using reference TRBV7-8 and TRBJ1-5, is GAGVSQSPRYKVAKRGQDVALRCDPISGHVSLFWYQQALGQGPEFLTYFQNEAQLDKSGLPSDRFFAERPEGSVSTLKIQRTQQEDSAVYLCASSPLGQGVSQPQHFGDGTRLSIL.

This clonotype was found a few times. CDR3 region: CASSPGLGLAFF. CDR3 DNA sequence: TGTGCCAGCAGCCCGGGATTGGGATTAGCTTTCTTT. The rearrangement links TRBV4-2 to TRBJ1-1, with D hard to call. Germline V gene sequence: CDR1 LGHNA, CDR2 YNFKEQ. V was clipped by 4 bases and J by 10 bases, with 13 bases between them. There are 12 residues in the CDR3.

Written as DNA, the CDR3 is TGTGCTAGTGGTTTGAATTGGGGCAAAAACACTGAAGCTTTCTTT. It translates to CASGLNWGKNTEAFF. V and J are TRBV12-5 and TRBJ1-1, with D possibly matching TRBD1 (5 bases). Germline V CDR1 and CDR2: LGHNT, FRNRAP. Trimming took 2 bases from V and 2 from J, leaving 12 bases between them. The CDR3 loop spans 15 amino acids.

The chain uses TRBV15 and TRBJ2-3, with TRBD2 as a possible D gene (6 bases). The ends were cut back, 0 bases at V and 2 bases at J, with 12 bases in the middle. The CDR3 has 16 amino acids. The germline CDR1 and CDR2 sequences are LNHNV and YYDKDF (reference sequence). The CDR3: CATSRDPGGFTDTQYF. The CDR3 region has the DNA TGTGCCACCAGCAGAGATCCAGGAGGGTTCACAGATACGCAGTATTTT.

The gene calls are TRBV15 and TRBJ1-5, with D unclear. From germline, CDR1 is LNHNV and CDR2 YYDKDF (reference sequence). Trimming stripped 4 bases from V and 4 bases from J, with 14 bases between. CDR3 length: 15 amino acids. The CDR3 DNA follows: TGTGCCACCAGCACCTTAGATGGGATAAATCAGCCCCAGCATTTT. Its protein is CATSTLDGINQPQHF.

A few counts support this clonotype. The chain combines TRBV4-2 with TRBJ2-5, with 9 bases matching TRBD2. V was pared by 0 bases and J by 4 bases, with 3 bases of the junction left unmatched. Germline CDR1 and CDR2: LGHNA and YNFKEQ. CDR3 size: 15 residues. In DNA form, the CDR3 reads TGTGCCAGCAGCCAAGATGGACTAGCGAGAGAGACCCAGTACTTC. Translation gives CASSQDGLARETQYF.

This clonotype has a handful of counts. This chain joins TRBV19 and TRBJ2-2; the D gene is possibly TRBD2 (6 bases). This CDR3 has 15 amino acids. The V gene lost 5 bases and the J gene lost 3 bases, with 13 bases spanning the gap. Per germline, CDR1 LNHDA and CDR2 SQIVND (reference sequence). The CDR3 DNA reads as TGTGCCAGTAGTTGGGGGTCGGGAGACACCGGGGAGCTGTTTTTT. Its translation is CASSWGSGDTGELFF.

This clonotype was observed a handful of times. The chain has TRBV20-1 and TRBJ2-7; 7 positions agree with TRBD2. Per germline, CDR1 DFQATT and CDR2 SNEGSKA (reference sequence). The CDR3 has 14 residues. Unmatched junction bases numbered 7, after V lost 1 base and J lost 4 bases. The CDR3 protein is CSARGQRGDYEQYV. DNA of the CDR3: TGCAGTGCTAGAGGACAGCGGGGTGATTACGAGCAGTACGTC.

The chain is built from TRBV4-2 and TRBJ2-5; D remains ambiguous. CDR3 size: 16 residues. Germline CDR1 and CDR2: LGHNA and YNFKEQ. The V gene lost 2 bases and the J gene lost 5 bases, with 18 bases spanning the gap. In nucleotides, the CDR3 is TGTGCCAGCAGCCAAAATAGTGGTACTGGGTCCGAGACCCAGTACTTC. Its protein is CASSQNSGTGSETQYF.

This clonotype was seen a few times. The rearrangement links TRBV7-9 to TRBJ1-1, with D unclear. Trimming cost V 3 bases and J 8 bases, with 13 bases left between them. This CDR3 has 13 amino acids. Per germline, CDR1 SEHNR and CDR2 FQNEAQ (reference sequence). The CDR3 DNA is TGTGCCAGCAGCTTTTTGGCAGAGAAAGAAGCTTTCTTT. It specifies CASSFLAEKEAFF.

This clonotype came up many times. J is TRBJ1-1 and V is TRBV12-3 or TRBV12-4; perhaps TRBD1 as D (6 bases). With 6 bases removed from V and 2 bases from J, the gap between germline ends came to 13 bases. The CDR3 covers 14 residues. The CDR3 loop is CASRLAGVNTEAFF. Written as DNA, the CDR3 is TGTGCCAGCAGGCTGGCAGGGGTTAACACTGAAGCTTTCTTT.

The V call is TRBV2, the J call TRBJ2-4; TRBD2 might be the D (7 bases). V shed 10 bases and J shed 7 bases, with 17 bases lying between them. The germline V gene encodes CDR1 SNHLY and CDR2 FYNNEI. This CDR3 region has 13 residues. The CDR3 protein is CATQQEGGNIQYF. CDR3 coding DNA: TGTGCCACCCAACAAGAGGGGGGGAACATTCAGTACTTC.

This clonotype occurred once. V usage is TRBV7-9 and J usage is TRBJ2-7; 7 nucleotides line up with TRBD1. CDR3 length: 15 residues. Germline V gene data show CDR1 as SEHNR and CDR2 as FQNEAQ (reference sequence). V lost 5 bases and J lost 2; bases outside the gene matches: 9. The CDR3 DNA sequence: TGTGCCAGCAGCAGATCCGGGACAGTTACCTACGAGCAGTACGTC. Amino acid sequence: CASSRSGTVTYEQYV.

This clonotype was observed a handful of times. The junction and the germline gene differ at one end; a read error may be behind it. The V and J genes are TRBV6-2 or TRBV6-3 and TRBJ1-2, with D perhaps TRBD1 (6 bases). CDR3 length equals 11 residues. Germline values: CDR1 MNHEY, CDR2 SVGEGT. The CDR3 nucleotides are TGCGAAGTTAACAATGGGGGCGGCTACACCTTC. Protein: CEVNNGGGYTF.

J is TRBJ2-1 and V is TRBV7-9; TRBD1 might be the D (5 bases). This CDR3 is built from 17 residues. V was clipped by 4 bases and J by 9 bases, with 25 bases between them. The germline gives CDR1 SEHNR, CDR2 FQNEAQ (reference sequence). This CDR3 is CASSSRTQGIRWGEQFF. CDR3 sequence (DNA): TGTGCCAGCAGCTCGCGGACGCAGGGAATAAGATGGGGTGAGCAGTTCTTC.